The 17 T cell receptor beta chains below all came from one sample that was sequenced in a study of cytomegalovirus exposure and HLA in healthy donors. The PCR contained 60 Vbeta and 13 Jbeta primers. Profiling relied on immunoSEQ multiplex PCR, and the TCRdb table lists in-frame clones only, not all of them. The table records some 98,000 clones, roughly 77% of them present only once. The sample was PBMCs. The source is a man aged 40-49 years in good health and CMV-seronegative.

The V and J genes are TRBV10-3 and TRBJ1-6, with D unclear. The CDR3 has 15 amino acids. V lost 0 bases, J lost 6 bases, and 9 bases lay in between. Germline values: CDR1 ENHRY, CDR2 SYGVKD. The CDR3 nucleotides are TGTGCCATCAGTGAGTCGCAGGCTCTTAATTCACCCCTCCACTTT. Its protein is CAISESQALNSPLHF.

The rearrangement links TRBV29-1 to TRBJ2-7; D is perhaps TRBD1 (6 bases). Germline CDR1 and CDR2: SQVTM and ANQGSEA. This CDR3 region has 13 residues. Trimming stripped 6 bases from V and 0 bases from J, with 12 bases between. The CDR3 bases are TGCAGCGTCGACGGACAGTCCTCCTACGAGCAGTACTTC. Amino acids: CSVDGQSSYEQYF.

The genes are TRBV11-2 and TRBJ1-5, with D hard to call. V gave up 1 base and J gave up 0 bases, with 4 bases separating them. Germline CDR1 SGHAT, CDR2 FQNNGV. The CDR3 is made up of 14 amino acids. CDR3 in amino acids: CASSLGYSNQPQHF. The CDR3 DNA reads as TGTGCCAGCAGCTTAGGTTATAGCAATCAGCCCCAGCATTTT.

This chain uses TRBV9 with TRBJ2-7; 7 bases fit TRBD1. The CDR3 is 14 residues long. Germline V gene data show CDR1 as SGDLS and CDR2 as YYNGEE. Unmatched junction bases numbered 3, after V lost 3 bases and J lost 0 bases. In DNA form, the CDR3 reads TGTGCCAGCAGCGAGACAGGGAGCTCCTACGAGCAGTACTTC. It is translated as CASSETGSSYEQYF.

J is TRBJ1-4 and V is TRBV5-5, with 9 bases identical to TRBD1. This CDR3 region has 15 residues. The V gene's germline CDR1 is SGHKS and CDR2 YYEKEE (reference sequence). J lost 3 bases, V lost 4 bases, and 4 bases had no gene match. This chain's CDR3 is CASSEQGAANEKLFF. CDR3 in DNA: TGTGCCAGCAGCGAACAGGGGGCAGCTAATGAAAAACTGTTTTTT.

Only one count was recorded for this clone. V is TRBV6-5 and J is TRBJ1-1; D remains unclear. Trimming took 6 bases from V and 1 from J, leaving 9 bases between them. The CDR3 has 13 amino acids. Looked up from germline, CDR1 is MNHEY and CDR2 is SVGAGI. The CDR3 spells CASRETPNTEAFF. The DNA of the CDR3 is TGTGCCAGCAGAGAGACACCGAACACTGAAGCTTTCTTT.

This sequence joins TRBV10-2 and TRBJ1-1, with D unclear. Germline lookup yields CDR1 WSHSY and CDR2 SAAADI. The CDR3 consists of 11 residues. V was trimmed by 9 bases and J by 1 base, leaving 6 bases between them. CDR3 sequence (DNA): TGCGCCAGTAAGAGGAACACTGAAGCTTTCTTT. Translated, it gives CASKRNTEAFF.

The CDR3 DNA follows: TGTGCCAGCAGCCTACAGGGGGCAAGAGGAAACACCATATATTTT. Translation: CASSLQGARGNTIYF. The chain joins TRBV5-8 to TRBJ1-3, with 9 bases that match TRBD1. V trimming: 4 bases; J trimming: 4 bases; junction bases outside the gene matches: 6. The germline CDR1 and CDR2 sequences are SGHTS and YDEGEE. There are 15 residues in the CDR3.

The chain joins TRBV5-4 to TRBJ2-5, with a weak D call TRBD2 (6 bases). Germline CDR1 reads SGHNT; CDR2 reads YYREEE (reference sequence). The CDR3 has 12 amino acids. V lost 5 bases and J lost 4, with 9 bases in between. Here the CDR3 DNA reads TGTGCCAGCAGTGGGGGGAGAGAGACCCAGTACTTC. It specifies CASSGGRETQYF. The complete variable domain, with remaining parts taken from reference TRBV5-4 and TRBJ2-5, reads ETGVTQSPTHLIKTRGQQVTLRCSSQSGHNTVSWYQQALGQGPQFIFQYYREEENGRGNFPPRFSGLQFPNYSSELNVNALELDDSALYLCASSGGRETQYFGPGTRLLVL.

The chain links TRBV10-1 to TRBJ1-2, with a possible D match to TRBD1 (5 bases). Germline-derived CDR1 and CDR2 are WNHNN and SYGVQD (reference sequence). The CDR3 runs 13 residues. Trimming shortened V by 11 bases and J by 4 bases, and 17 bases separated the two germline ends. The chain's CDR3 is CAGGRGVRYGYTF. The CDR3 DNA sequence: TGCGCCGGGGGGAGAGGGGTGCGCTATGGCTACACCTTC.

The genes are TRBV4-2 and TRBJ2-7; TRBD2 aligns across 7 bases. CDR1 is LGHNA and CDR2 is YNFKEQ in the germline V gene. Trimming removed 4 bases from V and 3 bases from J; junction bases left unmatched: 3. The CDR3 contains 13 residues. The chain's CDR3 is CASSLPSGYEQYF. CDR3 nucleotides: TGTGCCAGCAGCCTCCCTAGCGGCTACGAGCAGTACTTC.

The gene calls are TRBV18 and TRBJ2-5, with D possibly being TRBD1 (5 bases). Trimming pared 2 bases from V and 5 bases from J, leaving 6 bases between. Germline V gives CDR1 KGHSH, CDR2 LQKENI. The CDR3 spans 12 residues. The CDR3 protein is CASSPRQETQYF. The CDR3 DNA reads as TGTGCCAGCTCACCAAGACAGGAGACCCAGTACTTC.

The J gene is TRBJ1-1, the V gene TRBV5-4; possibly TRBD1 for D (6 bases). CDR3 length equals 14 residues. The germline gives CDR1 SGHNT, CDR2 YYREEE (reference sequence). The V end was cut by 10 bases, the J end by 1 base, with 17 bases between. CDR3 sequence: CAATHGGANTEAFF. The CDR3 coding sequence is TGTGCCGCCACTCACGGGGGGGCGAACACTGAAGCTTTCTTT.

For this clone: Other DNA sequences within the sample encode an identical CDR3. The rearrangement links TRBV27 to TRBJ2-3, with D hard to call. V shed 1 base and J shed 1 base, with 6 bases lying between them. The V gene's germline CDR1 is MNHEY and CDR2 SMNVEV (reference sequence). The CDR3 runs 14 residues. CDR3 coding DNA: TGTGCCAGCAGTTTATTTGCGGGCACAGATACGCAGTATTTT. It encodes CASSLFAGTDTQYF.

This clone turned up a few times. This chain uses TRBV5-8 with TRBJ1-3; D remains unclear. There are 14 residues in the CDR3. The V gene lost 2 bases and the J gene lost 2 bases, with 8 bases spanning the gap. Germline-derived CDR1 and CDR2 are SGHTS and YDEGEE. The DNA for the CDR3 is TGTGCCAGCAGCTTTCGGGGAGCTGGAAACACCATATATTTT. Translated, it gives CASSFRGAGNTIYF. Drawing the rest from reference TRBV5-8 and TRBJ1-3, the complete variable domain is EAGVTQSPTHLIKTRGQQATLRCSPISGHTSVYWYQQALGLGLQFLLWYDEGEERNRGNFPPRFSGRQFPNYSSELNVNALELEDSALYLCASSFRGAGNTIYFGEGSWLTVV.

The rearrangement joins TRBV28 to TRBJ1-5, with 7 bases aligning to TRBD1. The V segment lost 1 base and the J segment 1 base; nucleotides outside the gene matches: 4. CDR3 length: 16 residues. Germline assignment: CDR1 MDHEN and CDR2 SYDVKM. The CDR3 here is CASSLLSGGSNQPQHF. The CDR3 nucleotides are TGTGCCAGCAGTTTATTGTCAGGGGGAAGCAATCAGCCCCAGCATTTT.

This sequence joins TRBV5-1 and TRBJ2-5; D gene unclear. The CDR3 spans 15 residues. Germline CDR1 SGHRS, CDR2 YFSETQ. V lost 0 bases and J lost 1, with 10 bases in between. CDR3 sequence: CASSLGQYGQETQYF. In nucleotides, the CDR3 is TGCGCCAGCAGCTTGGGGCAGTATGGCCAAGAGACCCAGTACTTC.